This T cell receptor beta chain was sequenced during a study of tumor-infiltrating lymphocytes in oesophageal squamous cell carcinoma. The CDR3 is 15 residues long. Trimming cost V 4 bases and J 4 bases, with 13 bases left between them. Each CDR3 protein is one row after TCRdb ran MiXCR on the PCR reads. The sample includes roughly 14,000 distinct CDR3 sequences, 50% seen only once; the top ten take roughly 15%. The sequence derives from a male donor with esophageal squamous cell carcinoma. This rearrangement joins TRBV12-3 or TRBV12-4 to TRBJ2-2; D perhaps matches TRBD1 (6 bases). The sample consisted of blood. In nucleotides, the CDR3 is TGTGCCAGCAGTTCCCTAGGGGGTGCCACCGGGGAGCTGTTTTTT. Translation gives CASSSLGGATGELFF.